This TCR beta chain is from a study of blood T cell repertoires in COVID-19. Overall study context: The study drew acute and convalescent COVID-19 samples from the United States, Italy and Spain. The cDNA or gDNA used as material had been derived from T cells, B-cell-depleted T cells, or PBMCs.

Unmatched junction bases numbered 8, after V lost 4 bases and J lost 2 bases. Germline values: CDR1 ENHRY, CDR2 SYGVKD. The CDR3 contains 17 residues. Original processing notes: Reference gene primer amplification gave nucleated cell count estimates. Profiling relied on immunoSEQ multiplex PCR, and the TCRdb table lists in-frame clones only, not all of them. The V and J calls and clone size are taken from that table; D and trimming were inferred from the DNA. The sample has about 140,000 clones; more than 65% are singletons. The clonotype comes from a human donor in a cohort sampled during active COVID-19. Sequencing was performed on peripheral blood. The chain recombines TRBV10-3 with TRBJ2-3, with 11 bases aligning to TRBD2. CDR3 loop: CAISGPLAGGPTDTQYF. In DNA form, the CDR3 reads TGTGCCATCAGTGGCCCATTAGCGGGGGGGCCCACAGATACGCAGTATTTT.